This T cell receptor (beta chain) was captured in a study of tumor-infiltrating lymphocytes in primary liver carcinoma. Turning to the study itself: The study obtained roughly 3.5 to 7.5 million productive TCRbeta reads per sample, similar across tissue types. Overall study results and limits: Appearing in all five tumor regions was true of only about 7.5-24% of top clones. Tumor-adjacent and tumor-blood pairs displayed less overlap than did pairs of tumor regions.

This clonotype was detected only once. The antigen is unknown. In this CDR3 the conserved last residue, phenylalanine or tryptophan, is missing, so a read error is likely. Co-extraction yielded RNA and DNA from 20-30 mg of unsorted bulk tissue. Chronic HBV infection, untreated so far, was present in the patients. Total RNA amounting to roughly 450 ng was the source from which TCR beta cDNA was made with a constant-region primer. ARM-PCR, slightly modified, supplied the TCR beta libraries through three nested multiplex PCR rounds. A single record per CDR3 protein comes from TCRdb applying MiXCR to the multiplex PCR reads. The sample shows more than 55,000 distinct CDR3 sequences, 60% to 85% of them seen only once. The sequenced sample was liver tumor tissue from sampling region 2. Regarding subset: tumor region T2, inferior pole. The TCR originated in a man between 40 and 49 years old with primary liver carcinoma and hepatitis B virus infection.

The CDR3 loop reads CVSSQALTAGELFL. CDR3 nucleotides: TGTGTCAGCAGCCAAGCTCTGACCGCCGGGGAGCTGTTTCTT. The chain uses TRBV4-2 and TRBJ2-2; D call uncertain. This CDR3 contains 14 residues. Germline loops: CDR1 LGHNA, CDR2 YNFKEQ.